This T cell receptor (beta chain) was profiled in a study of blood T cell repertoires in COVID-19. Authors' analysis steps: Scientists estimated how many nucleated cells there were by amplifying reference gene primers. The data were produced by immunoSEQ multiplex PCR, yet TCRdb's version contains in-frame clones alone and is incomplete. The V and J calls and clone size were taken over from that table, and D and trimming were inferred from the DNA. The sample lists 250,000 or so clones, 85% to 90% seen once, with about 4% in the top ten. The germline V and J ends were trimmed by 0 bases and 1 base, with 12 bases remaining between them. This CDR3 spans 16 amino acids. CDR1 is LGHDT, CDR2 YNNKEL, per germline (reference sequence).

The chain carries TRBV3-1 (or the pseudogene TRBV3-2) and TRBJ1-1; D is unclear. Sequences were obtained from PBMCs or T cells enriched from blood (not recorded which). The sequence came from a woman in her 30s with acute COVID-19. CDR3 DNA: TGTGCCAGCAGCCAAGATCGGGTGGCGACGAACACTGAAGCTTTCTTT. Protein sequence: CASSQDRVATNTEAFF.